Following are 7 T cell receptor beta chains from one sample sequenced in a study of T-cell reconstitution after alpha-beta-depleted transplantation in children. TCRbeta library construction was performed incorporating unique molecular identifiers. One entry per CDR3 protein, called by TCRdb with MiXCR from the PCR reads. Of 200,000 to 250,000 distinct CDR3 sequences detected, about 8.7% appear once; the ten largest clones hold about 40%. The input for sequencing was PBMCs, mostly from graft donor cells, taken 360 days after TCRalphabeta/CD19-depleted stem cell transplant. The receptors stem from a male patient aged 2-15 years who had a stem cell transplant for acute myeloid leukemia, so the T cells may come from the graft donor.

This clonotype occurred many times. The chain employs TRBV10-3 and TRBJ1-1; possibly TRBD1 for D (5 bases). The CDR3 is 16 amino acids. Trimming left V 6 bases short and J 1 base short, with 18 bases between. Germline CDR1 is ENHRY and CDR2 is SYGVKD. In DNA form, the CDR3 reads TGTGCCATCAGACCGCCCCCCGGGACCGCGAACACTGAAGCTTTCTTT. The encoded protein is CAIRPPPGTANTEAFF.

V usage is TRBV29-1 and J usage is TRBJ2-5; D is unresolved. V was clipped by 3 bases and J by 2 bases, with 7 bases between them. Germline V gene sequence: CDR1 SQVTM, CDR2 ANQGSEA. CDR3 size: 12 residues. The DNA for the CDR3 is TGCAGCGTTGATTACCAGCAAGAGACCCAGTACTTC. This translates into CSVDYQQETQYF.

J is TRBJ2-2 and V is TRBV5-1; tentatively, D is TRBD2 (5 bases). CDR3 length equals 13 residues. V dropped 9 bases and J dropped 3 bases, with 12 bases sitting between them. CDR1 SGHRS and CDR2 YFSETQ come from the germline V gene. The CDR3 region has the DNA TGCGCCACCCGGGATTCGGACACCGGGGAGCTGTTTTTT. Protein product: CATRDSDTGELFF.

This clonotype was seen more than once but under ten times. The chain carries TRBV2 and TRBJ2-7; 13 positions agree with TRBD2. There are 17 residues in the CDR3. V lost 0 bases to trimming and J lost 4 bases; unmatched junction nucleotides: 6. The germline CDR1 and CDR2 sequences are SNHLY and FYNNEI. The CDR3 bases are TGTGCCAGCAGTGAAGCTGGGGGACTAGCGGGAAGATACGAGCAGTACTTC. Translating gives CASSEAGGLAGRYEQYF.

This clonotype was seen a handful of times. The V call is TRBV5-1, the J call TRBJ1-1; no firm D call. CDR1 is SGHRS and CDR2 is YFSETQ in the germline V gene. The CDR3 is 13 residues long. Trimming removed 4 bases from V and 0 bases from J, with 7 bases in between. For the CDR3, the DNA is TGCGCCAGCAGCGCAACTTTGAACACTGAAGCTTTCTTT. This codes for CASSATLNTEAFF. The full variable domain, its missing parts supplied by reference TRBV5-1 and TRBJ1-1, is KAGVTQTPRYLIKTRGQQVTLSCSPISGHRSVSWYQQTPGQGLQFLFEYFSETQRNKGNFPGRFSGRQFSNSRSEMNVSTLELGDSALYLCASSATLNTEAFFGQGTRLTVV.

The chain uses TRBV12-3 or TRBV12-4 and TRBJ2-1; D possibly corresponds to TRBD2 (5 bases). The CDR3 covers 15 residues. V lost 3 bases, J lost 2 bases, and 11 bases lay in between. CDR3 in amino acids: CASSFVARAYNEQFF. CDR3 sequence (DNA): TGTGCCAGCAGTTTCGTAGCGAGGGCCTACAATGAGCAGTTCTTC.

This clonotype appeared many times. This chain links TRBV4-3 with TRBJ2-1; 7 bases line up with TRBD2. Germline CDR1 reads LGHNA; CDR2 reads YSLEER. The CDR3 is made up of 18 amino acids. The V gene end was trimmed by 4 bases and the J gene end by 0 bases; junction bases not matched to a gene: 12. Here the CDR3 DNA reads TGCGCCAGCAGCCCCCTAGCGGACTCCTCGGGCTCCTACAATGAGCAGTTCTTC. Amino acid sequence: CASSPLADSSGSYNEQFF.